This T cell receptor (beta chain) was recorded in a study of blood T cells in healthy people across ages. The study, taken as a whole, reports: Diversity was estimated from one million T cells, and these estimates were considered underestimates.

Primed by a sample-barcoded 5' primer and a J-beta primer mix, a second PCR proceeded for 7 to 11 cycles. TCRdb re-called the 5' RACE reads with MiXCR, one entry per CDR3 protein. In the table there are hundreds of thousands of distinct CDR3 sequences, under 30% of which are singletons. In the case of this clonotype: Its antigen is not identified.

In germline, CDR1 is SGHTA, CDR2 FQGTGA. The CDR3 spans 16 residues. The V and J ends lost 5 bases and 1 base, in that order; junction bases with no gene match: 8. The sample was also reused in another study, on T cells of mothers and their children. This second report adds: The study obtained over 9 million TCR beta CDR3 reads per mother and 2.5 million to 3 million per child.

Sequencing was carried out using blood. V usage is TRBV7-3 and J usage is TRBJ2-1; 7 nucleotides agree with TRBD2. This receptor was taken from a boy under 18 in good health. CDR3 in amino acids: CASSLRAGASYNEQFF. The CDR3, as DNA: TGTGCCAGCAGCCTAAGGGCGGGAGCGTCCTACAATGAGCAGTTCTTC. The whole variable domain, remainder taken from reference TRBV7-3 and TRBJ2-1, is GAGVSQTPSNKVTEKGKYVELRCDPISGHTALYWYRQSLGQGPEFLIYFQGTGAADDSGLPNDRFFAVRPEGSVSTLKIQRTERGDSAVYLCASSLRAGASYNEQFFGPGTRLTVL.